These T cell receptor beta chains were read from a single sample in a study of STAT5B mutations in CD4+ large granular lymphocyte leukemia. Data came from immunoSEQ multiplex PCR; TCRdb stores just in-frame clones and leaves some out. This sample has nearly 35,000 clones, with about 85% found just once. Sequenced material: CD4+ T cells from blood buffy coats. The origin of the receptors is a human donor in good health. CDR3s leave out the opening cysteine and the closing phenylalanine or tryptophan. The order of the fields is J gene, V gene, CDR3 protein.

J: TRBJ1-2
V: TRBV7-2
CDR3: ASSPDRGGYGYT

J: TRBJ1-2
V: TRBV29-1
CDR3: SVEEGIMGYGYT

J: TRBJ2-3
V: TRBV19
CDR3: ASSPGWGISTDTQY

J: TRBJ1-2
V: TRBV29-1
CDR3: SATNGVGYT

J: TRBJ1-2
V: TRBV6-1
CDR3: ASSEARVYGYT

J: TRBJ1-1
V: TRBV11-2
CDR3: ASSSGGWTEAF

J: TRBJ1-1
V: TRBV19
CDR3: ASSIEGRLRTPNTEAF

J: TRBJ1-2
V: TRBV5-1
CDR3: ASSRTNYGYT

J: TRBJ2-2
V: TRBV5-1
CDR3: ASSFPLAGVTGELF

J: TRBJ2-6
V: TRBV18
CDR3: ASSPPMASGLLSGANVLT

J: TRBJ2-7
V: TRBV7-2
CDR3: ASSSRQGSRFYEQY

J: TRBJ2-5
V: TRBV18
CDR3: ASSPRDRGIVTQY

J: TRBJ2-7
V: TRBV5-1
CDR3: ASSLWGQGAAYEQY

J: TRBJ2-1
V: TRBV7-6
CDR3: ASSSTSGGYNEQF

J: TRBJ1-5
V: TRBV19
CDR3: ASSKGSLWGNQPQH

J: TRBJ2-7
V: TRBV5-1
CDR3: ASSRDTTTYEQY

J: TRBJ1-1
V: TRBV25-1
CDR3: ASSETGGHTEAF

J: TRBJ1-4
V: TRBV2
CDR3: ASSEAAEKLF

J: TRBJ2-3
V: TRBV13
CDR3: ASSIGQGRPDTQY

J: TRBJ2-1
V: TRBV7-9
CDR3: ASSLDWGNEQF

J: TRBJ1-1
V: TRBV7-8
CDR3: ASSQPTGLDRGTEAF

J: TRBJ2-5
V: TRBV5-4
CDR3: ASSRGAGGPVETQY

J: TRBJ2-2
V: TRBV19
CDR3: ASSSSGSTGELF

J: TRBJ2-1
V: TRBV5-1
CDR3: ASSPTDRENNEQF

J: TRBJ1-4
V: TRBV6-6
CDR3: ASSAFMGGEKLF

J: TRBJ2-1
V: TRBV7-2
CDR3: ASSPGWGNEQF

J: TRBJ1-2
V: TRBV19
CDR3: ASSITTGANYGYT

J: TRBJ2-3
V: TRBV15
CDR3: ATSRGRDRASTDTQY

J: TRBJ1-2
V: TRBV19
CDR3: ASSLGDREGIYT

J: TRBJ2-3
V: TRBV7-3
CDR3: ASSLGLAETDTQY

J: TRBJ2-1
V: TRBV29-1
CDR3: SVKKPGVPYNEQF

J: TRBJ1-3
V: TRBV4-2
CDR3: ASSQGPGDFSGNTIY

J: TRBJ1-2
V: TRBV28
CDR3: ASKGQTYHYGYT

J: TRBJ2-1
V: TRBV9
CDR3: ASSPRGQANNEQF

J: TRBJ1-4
V: TRBV2
CDR3: ASSSPGQHNEKLF

J: TRBJ2-1
V: TRBV7-2
CDR3: ASSLAGTSSYNEQF

J: TRBJ2-1
V: TRBV7-9
CDR3: ASSLLGVAGGKNEQF

J: TRBJ1-1
V: TRBV6-5
CDR3: ASSYSTGGYTEAF

J: TRBJ2-2
V: TRBV10-3
CDR3: AIRPKSGGADGELF

J: TRBJ2-3
V: TRBV2
CDR3: ASSPQGTSTDTQY

J: TRBJ1-2
V: TRBV28
CDR3: ASSSGTAHGYT

J: TRBJ2-3
V: TRBV27
CDR3: ASSSVYTDTQY

J: TRBJ2-3
V: TRBV6-5
CDR3: ASSYGSASSTDTQY

J: TRBJ2-5
V: TRBV25-1
CDR3: ASSVTGSRETQY

J: TRBJ2-7
V: TRBV5-4
CDR3: ASSLAGTGLREQY

J: TRBJ1-4
V: TRBV6-5
CDR3: ASSYRGRNEKLF

J: TRBJ2-1
V: TRBV7-2
CDR3: ASSLASGYNEQF

J: TRBJ1-1
V: TRBV19
CDR3: ATRDSAMNTEAF

J: TRBJ2-1
V: TRBV7-9
CDR3: ASSLERSAGGREQF

J: TRBJ2-1
V: TRBV5-1
CDR3: ASSASVSREEQF

J: TRBJ2-4
V: TRBV5-4
CDR3: ASSLGVGIQY

J: TRBJ1-1
V: TRBV7-9
CDR3: ASSLEANTEAF

J: TRBJ2-1
V: TRBV28
CDR3: ASTLVSDHSYNEQF

J: TRBJ2-1
V: TRBV5-6
CDR3: ASSLGTPDGEQF

J: TRBJ2-2
V: TRBV27
CDR3: ASKPGAITGELF

J: TRBJ2-7
V: TRBV7-2
CDR3: ASSFLSGYEQY

J: TRBJ1-4
V: TRBV10-3
CDR3: AISGGRGKNEKLF

J: TRBJ2-3
V: TRBV18
CDR3: ASSPVYQGGADTQY

J: TRBJ1-1
V: TRBV2
CDR3: ASSFQLNTEAF